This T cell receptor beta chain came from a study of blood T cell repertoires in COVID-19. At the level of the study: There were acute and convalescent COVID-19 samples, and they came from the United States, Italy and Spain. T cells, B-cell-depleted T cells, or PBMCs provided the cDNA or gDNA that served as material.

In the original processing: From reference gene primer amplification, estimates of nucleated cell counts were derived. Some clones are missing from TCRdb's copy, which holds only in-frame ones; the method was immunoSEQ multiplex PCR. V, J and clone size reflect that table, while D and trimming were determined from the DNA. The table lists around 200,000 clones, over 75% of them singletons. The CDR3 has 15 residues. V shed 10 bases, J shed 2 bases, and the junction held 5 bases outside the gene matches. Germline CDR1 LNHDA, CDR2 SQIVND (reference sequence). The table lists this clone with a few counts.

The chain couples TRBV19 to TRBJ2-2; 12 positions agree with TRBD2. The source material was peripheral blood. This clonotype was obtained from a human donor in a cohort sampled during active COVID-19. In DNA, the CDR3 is TGTGCCACGAGGACTAGCGGGGTTAACACCGGGGAGCTGTTTTTT. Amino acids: CATRTSGVNTGELFF.